This T cell receptor (beta chain) was found in a study of T cell changes during pregnancy in multiple sclerosis. V was clipped by 2 bases and J by 9 bases, with 11 bases between them. The germline V gene encodes CDR1 MDHEN and CDR2 SYDVKM. CDR3 length: 14 amino acids. The table came from immunoSEQ multiplex PCR; TCRdb's copy has only in-frame clones and leaves some out. Of tens of thousands of clones in the sample, around 93% were seen once. The chain is built from TRBV28 and TRBJ1-6; D might be TRBD1 (6 bases). The sequences come from CD4+ T cells from peripheral blood mononuclear cells, collected before pregnancy. The clonotype was recovered from a female donor with multiple sclerosis, enrolled in a pregnancy study. Here the CDR3 DNA reads TGTGCCAGCAGTTTACCCACAGGGAGTTCACCCCTCCACTTT. It yields the protein CASSLPTGSSPLHF.